This T cell receptor beta chain was retrieved from a study of identical twins. TCRdb redid the calling of the 5' RACE reads with MiXCR, one entry per CDR3 protein. The data contain approximately 700,000 distinct CDR3 sequences, approximately 18% of them singletons. Only a few counts were recorded for this clonotype. There are 15 residues in the CDR3. CDR1 is SGHAT and CDR2 is FQNNGV in the germline V gene. Trimming stripped 0 bases from V and 2 bases from J, with 11 bases between. The data were also submitted as part of a second study, on T cells expressing NK-cell markers. That publication notes: HCMV seropositivity marked most of the eight sequenced donors; one was seronegative. Sorting was restricted to alpha-beta TCR T cells by an anti-gamma-delta TCR antibody in several experiments. These same clonotypes (in several donors) also led the CD3+CD56-NKG2C+ fraction.

The clonotype comes from a woman aged 18-29 years in good health. The sample was PBMCs. The chain uses TRBV11-2 and TRBJ2-7, with D uncertain. Written as DNA, the CDR3 is TGTGCCAGCAGCTTAGATCCGGTTACCGCCTACGAGCAGTACTTC. Amino acid sequence: CASSLDPVTAYEQYF.